The rows below give T cell receptor beta chains drawn from one sample of a study of T cells in Graves' hyperthyroidism and ophthalmopathy. TCRdb reprocessed the multiplex PCR reads with MiXCR, giving one entry per CDR3 protein. The table shows more than 300,000 distinct CDR3 sequences, with about 18% occurring only once. Sequenced sample: blood. The receptor source for this set is a woman aged 30 to 39 with Graves' hyperthyroidism that later progressed to Graves' ophthalmopathy. Each CDR3 is given with its conserved first and last residue. Each record gives: J gene, CDR3 length, clone size, V gene, D gene, CDR3 DNA, CDR3 protein. A D gene is named only where the DNA matches it firmly. Not every row has a clone size; where given, it reads once, few, many or a size class.

J gene: TRBJ2-1
CDR3 length: 15
clone size: few
V gene: TRBV14
D gene: TRBD2
CDR3 DNA: TGTGCCAGCAGCGACTTACTAGCGGGGAGAGTTGAGCAGTTCTTC
CDR3 protein: CASSDLLAGRVEQFF

J gene: TRBJ2-7
CDR3 length: 15
clone size: few
V gene: TRBV9
D gene: TRBD1
CDR3 DNA: TGTGCCAGCAGCGTAGAGGGGACAGGGGGCTCCGAGCAGTACTTC
CDR3 protein: CASSVEGTGGSEQYF

J gene: TRBJ1-6
CDR3 length: 19
clone size: many
V gene: TRBV10-2
D gene: NA
CDR3 DNA: TGCGCCAGCAGTGAGTCGGTCGTGCAGGGTTCGTCCTATAATTCACCCCTCCACTTT
CDR3 protein: CASSESVVQGSSYNSPLHF

J gene: TRBJ2-7
CDR3 length: 12
clone size: many
V gene: TRBV27
D gene: NA
CDR3 DNA: TGTGCCAGTCGGAGCAGGGGGGACGAGCAGTACTTC
CDR3 protein: CASRSRGDEQYF

J gene: TRBJ1-4
CDR3 length: 15
clone size: NA
V gene: TRBV2
D gene: NA
CDR3 DNA: TGTGCCAGCATCCTCCAGGGCATAACGGGAGAAAAACTGTTTTTT
CDR3 protein: CASILQGITGEKLFF

J gene: TRBJ2-5
CDR3 length: 13
clone size: NA
V gene: TRBV20-1
D gene: NA
CDR3 DNA: TGCAGTTCCAAGGGCGTATTAGGGGAGACCCAGTACTTC
CDR3 protein: CSSKGVLGETQYF

J gene: TRBJ2-7
CDR3 length: 16
clone size: many
V gene: TRBV15
D gene: NA
CDR3 DNA: TGTGCCACCAGCAGAGATTTCGGGGCGGTCGGATACGAGCAGTACTTC
CDR3 protein: CATSRDFGAVGYEQYF

J gene: TRBJ2-1
CDR3 length: 14
clone size: many
V gene: TRBV3-1
D gene: TRBD2
CDR3 DNA: TGTGCCAGCAGCCCAGGACTAGGGTGGAATGAGCAGTTCTTC
CDR3 protein: CASSPGLGWNEQFF

J gene: TRBJ1-2
CDR3 length: 14
clone size: many
V gene: TRBV28
D gene: TRBD1
CDR3 DNA: TGTGCCAGCAGTCAAACGGACAGGAACTATGGCTACACCTTC
CDR3 protein: CASSQTDRNYGYTF

J gene: TRBJ1-6
CDR3 length: 16
clone size: many
V gene: TRBV7-8
D gene: TRBD1
CDR3 DNA: TGTGCCAGCAGCTCCCAGACAGGGTCCAAGAATTCACCCCTCCACTTT
CDR3 protein: CASSSQTGSKNSPLHF

J gene: TRBJ2-2
CDR3 length: 16
clone size: NA
V gene: TRBV20-1
D gene: NA
CDR3 DNA: TGCAGTGCTAGAGATGGAACAGGCCCGAACACCGGGGAGCTGTTTTTT
CDR3 protein: CSARDGTGPNTGELFF